This T cell receptor beta chain was observed in a study of T cell responses to AZD1222 COVID-19 vaccine. Study findings and constraints: White British donors predominated, females outnumbered males, and clonal diversity was possibly underestimated. The CD4 TCRs associated with vaccination extended across spike and predominated at 160-218 and 743-854. At baseline, just a handful of AZD1222 recipients tested seropositive.

The assay was immunoSEQ multiplex PCR, and TCRdb's table has in-frame clones only and misses some. The sample includes 210,000 or so clones, approximately 94% of them seen just once. Comment on this clone: Antigen: not known.

The CDR3 consists of 15 residues. Germline V gives CDR1 MNHEY, CDR2 SVGAGI. Trimming stripped 2 bases from V and 1 base from J, with 9 bases between. The chain carries TRBV6-5 and TRBJ1-3; D ambiguous. The source of this sequence is an adult in good health. Sequences were derived from peripheral blood, sampled on day 0 of MenACWY control vaccination. The CDR3 region is CASSYSDGSGNTIYF. The CDR3 DNA reads as TGTGCCAGCAGTTACAGCGACGGGTCTGGAAACACCATATATTTT.